Given below is one T cell receptor (beta chain) in context. Its antigen is unidentified. Using immunoSEQ multiplex PCR, the repertoire was profiled, and TCRdb retains in-frame clones only, with some absent. Of millions of clones listed, 85% to 95% were seen once; the top ten hold 0.1% to 0.15%. The sample comes from a study of shared clonotypes between healthy human individuals. Findings and caveats of the study: There were few donors, and this limited the genetic and exposure-history diversity represented.

Donors included only healthy HIV-negative adults lacking recent acute infections or vaccinations. CD4+ cells yielded CD45RA+ naive and CD45RA-negative memory subsets. The CDR3 is 15 residues long. Per the germline V gene, CDR1 is KGHSH and CDR2 is LQKENI. V lost 0 bases, J lost 3 bases, and 11 bases lay in between. The receptor's source is a man between 18 and 35 years old in good health. The sequenced sample consisted of naive CD4+ T cells sorted from blood. Regarding subset: CD45RA+ positively selected. The rearrangement joins TRBV18 to TRBJ1-1; no firm D call. CDR3 sequence (DNA): TGTGCCAGCTCACCACCGGGCGTGTGGGACACTGAAGCTTTCTTT. Encoded protein: CASSPPGVWDTEAFF.